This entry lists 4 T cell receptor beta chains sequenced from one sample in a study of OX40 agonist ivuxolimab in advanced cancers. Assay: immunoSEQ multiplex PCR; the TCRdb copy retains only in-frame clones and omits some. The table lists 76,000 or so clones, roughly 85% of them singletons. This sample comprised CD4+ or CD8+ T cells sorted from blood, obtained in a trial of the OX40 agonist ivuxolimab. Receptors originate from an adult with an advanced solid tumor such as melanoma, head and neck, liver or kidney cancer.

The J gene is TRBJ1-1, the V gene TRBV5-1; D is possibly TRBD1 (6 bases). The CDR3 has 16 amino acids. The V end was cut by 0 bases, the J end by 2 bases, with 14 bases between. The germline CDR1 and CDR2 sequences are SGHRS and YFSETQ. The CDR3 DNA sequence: TGCGCCAGCAGCTTGGAGCCAGGGGCTGGAAACACTGAAGCTTTCTTT. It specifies CASSLEPGAGNTEAFF.

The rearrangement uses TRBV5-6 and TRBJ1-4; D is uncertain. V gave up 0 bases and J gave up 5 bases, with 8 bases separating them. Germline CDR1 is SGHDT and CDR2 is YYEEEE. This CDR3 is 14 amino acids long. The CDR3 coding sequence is TGTGCCAGCAGCTTGGGCAGGACGAATGAAAAACTGTTTTTT. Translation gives CASSLGRTNEKLFF.

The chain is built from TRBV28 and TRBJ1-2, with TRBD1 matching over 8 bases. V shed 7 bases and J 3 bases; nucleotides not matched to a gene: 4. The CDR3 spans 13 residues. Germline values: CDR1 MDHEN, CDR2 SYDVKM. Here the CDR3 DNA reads TGTGCCAGCATTACAGGGGGAGACTATGGCTACACCTTC. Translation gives CASITGGDYGYTF.

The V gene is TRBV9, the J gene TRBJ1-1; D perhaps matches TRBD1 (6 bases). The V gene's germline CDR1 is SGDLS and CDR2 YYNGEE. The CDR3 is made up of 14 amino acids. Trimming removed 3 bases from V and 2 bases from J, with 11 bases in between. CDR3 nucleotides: TGTGCCAGCAGCGCGGGGGGCCACAACACTGAAGCTTTCTTT. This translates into CASSAGGHNTEAFF.